A selection of T cell receptor beta chains follows, all from one sample in a study of blood T cell repertoires in COVID-19. Using immunoSEQ multiplex PCR, the repertoire was profiled, and TCRdb retains in-frame clones only, with some absent. The top ten clones hold roughly 2.5% of a sample with 190,000 or so clones, about 88% of them seen once. The sample consisted of peripheral blood. The origin of the receptors is a man in his forties with active or convalescent COVID-19. Each CDR3 is given with its conserved first and last residue. D genes are given only for firm matches. The size field is filled for only some rows; it gives once, few, many or a size class.

TRBV9,TRBD2,TRBJ2-2,-,15,TGTGCCAGCAGCGTAACGTCTAGCGGCACCGGGGAGCTGTTTTTT,CASSVTSSGTGELFF
TRBV5-4,-,TRBJ1-1,-,13,TGTGCCAGCAGCTTGGCTTTGAACACTGAAGCTTTCTTT,CASSLALNTEAFF
TRBV2,-,TRBJ2-7,-,14,TGTGCCAGCAGGTCCCGCGGGGAGAACTACGAGCAGTACTTC,CASRSRGENYEQYF
TRBV6-5,TRBD2,TRBJ2-4,-,15,TGTGCCAGCAGGCGACTAGCGGGGGGGGAAAACATTCAGTACTTC,CASRRLAGGENIQYF
TRBV30,-,TRBJ2-7,once,13,TGTGCCTGGAGATATTTGGCAGACTACGAGCAGTACTTC,CAWRYLADYEQYF
TRBV3-1/TRBV3-2,-,TRBJ1-4,-,19,TGTGCCAGCAGCCAAGGGTTCGCCGACAGCACTGCAACTAATGAAAAACTGTTTTTT,CASSQGFADSTATNEKLFF
TRBV30,TRBD2,TRBJ2-3,-,13,TGTGCCTGGACCCCGGGGGGGCCAGATACGCAGTATTTT,CAWTPGGPDTQYF
TRBV3-1/TRBV3-2,-,TRBJ2-3,-,16,TGTGCCAGCAGCCAAGCCGTGACTAGACGCACAGATACGCAGTATTTT,CASSQAVTRRTDTQYF
TRBV5-1,-,TRBJ2-7,-,14,TGCGCCAGCAGCTTGGCTCAGGGGTCCTACGAGCAGTACTTC,CASSLAQGSYEQYF
TRBV5-1,-,TRBJ2-7,-,14,TGCGCCAGCAGCTTTACCGGGACTGCCTACGAGCAGTACTTC,CASSFTGTAYEQYF
TRBV5-6,-,TRBJ1-3,-,14,TGTGCCAGCAGCTTGGTCGGAGGTGGAAACACCATATATTTT,CASSLVGGGNTIYF
TRBV18,TRBD2,TRBJ2-3,-,14,TGTGCCAGCGCGGAGCGGGACCACACAGATACGCAGTATTTT,CASAERDHTDTQYF
TRBV5-6,TRBD1,TRBJ1-2,-,12,TGTGCCAGCAGCCGGGACAGCTATGGCTACACCTTC,CASSRDSYGYTF
TRBV19,-,TRBJ1-5,-,17,TGTGCCAGTAGTAACGGACAATCTTACTATAGCAATCAGCCCCAGCATTTT,CASSNGQSYYSNQPQHF
TRBV5-1,-,TRBJ1-1,-,15,TGCGCCAGCAGCTTGGGAAGCGGGGCCTACACTGAAGCTTTCTTT,CASSLGSGAYTEAFF
TRBV5-4,TRBD1,TRBJ2-5,-,14,TGTGCCAGCAGCCCCGACAGGGGAGGCGAGACCCAGTACTTC,CASSPDRGGETQYF
TRBV9,-,TRBJ2-5,-,15,TGTGCCAGCAGCGTAGGCGAGGGAGTAGGGGGGACCCAGTACTTC,CASSVGEGVGGTQYF
TRBV5-4,-,TRBJ1-4,-,13,TGTGCCAGCAGCTCCGAGGGTAATGAAAAACTGTTTTTT,CASSSEGNEKLFF
TRBV6-5,TRBD2,TRBJ2-1,-,15,TGTGCCAGCACCCCAACTAGCGGGGATTACAATGAGCAGTTCTTC,CASTPTSGDYNEQFF
TRBV24-1,-,TRBJ2-3,-,15,TGTGCCACCAGTGGCTACTGGAGGGGCACAGATACGCAGTATTTT,CATSGYWRGTDTQYF
TRBV30,TRBD1,TRBJ1-6,-,17,TGTGCCTGGAGTGATCTTGGGGACAGGGTCAAGAATTCACCCCTCCACTTT,CAWSDLGDRVKNSPLHF
TRBV4-1,-,TRBJ1-3,medium-sized,19,TGCGCCAGCAGCCAAGTCGGGTCGGGACAAAAAAGCTCTGGAAACACCATATATTTT,CASSQVGSGQKSSGNTIYF
TRBV14,TRBD1,TRBJ1-4,few,15,TGTGCCAGCAGCCGGGACAGGGGGAGGAATGAAAAACTGTTTTTT,CASSRDRGRNEKLFF
TRBV27,-,TRBJ1-5,once,13,TGTGCCAGCAGTTACGGGGTAAGGCAGCCCCAACATTTT,CASSYGVRQPQHF
TRBV28,-,TRBJ1-5,-,16,TGTGCCAGCAGTCTCGGGAGGGGGTCCGTCGGCCAGCCCCAGCATTTT,CASSLGRGSVGQPQHF
TRBV7-8,-,TRBJ2-2,-,15,TGTGCCAGCAGCTTATGGACAGCGAACACCGGGGAGCTGTTTTTT,CASSLWTANTGELFF
TRBV2,TRBD1,TRBJ1-1,-,14,TGTGCCGCACGAGCAGGGGGGCCTAACACTGAAGCTTTCTTT,CAARAGGPNTEAFF
TRBV9,TRBD1,TRBJ1-2,-,17,TGTGCCAGCAGCGTAGTGGAGACAGGGACTGAGGACTATGGCTACACCTTC,CASSVVETGTEDYGYTF
TRBV12-3/TRBV12-4,-,TRBJ1-5,-,13,TGTGCCAGCAGTTTGAGGAGCAATCAGCCCCAGCATTTT,CASSLRSNQPQHF
TRBV30,TRBD1,TRBJ1-6,-,13,TGTGCCTGGATAGACAGGGGTGGATCACCCCTCCACTTT,CAWIDRGGSPLHF
TRBV12-3/TRBV12-4,TRBD1,TRBJ2-1,-,13,TGTGCCAGCAGCACTGACAGGGGCAATGAGCAGTTCTTC,CASSTDRGNEQFF
TRBV28,TRBD2,TRBJ2-2,-,16,TGTGCCAGCAGCCGGGAGGGGGGCGCGAACACCGGGGAGCTGTTTTTT,CASSREGGANTGELFF
TRBV15,TRBD2,TRBJ2-1,-,15,TGTGCCACCAGCAGATCTAGCGGGGGTTACAATGAGCAGTTCTTC,CATSRSSGGYNEQFF
TRBV10-1,TRBD1,TRBJ2-5,-,15,TGCGCCAGCAGTGAGTTCGGAGACAGGGAAGAGACCCAGTACTTC,CASSEFGDREETQYF
TRBV7-9,TRBD1,TRBJ1-2,-,16,TGTGCCAGCAGCAAAGACAGGGGAAGGGGAGTTTATGGCTACACCTTC,CASSKDRGRGVYGYTF
TRBV19,-,TRBJ1-5,-,18,TGTGCCAGTAACGGGCAAGCAGGGCGGCCCGATCGGGATCAGCCCCAGCATTTT,CASNGQAGRPDRDQPQHF
TRBV27,-,TRBJ2-3,-,13,TGTGCCAGCAGTTTAAACGGTGCGGATACGCAGTATTTT,CASSLNGADTQYF
TRBV19,-,TRBJ1-4,-,14,TGTGCCAGTAGTTCTAACGGGGATAATGAAAAACTGTTTTTT,CASSSNGDNEKLFF